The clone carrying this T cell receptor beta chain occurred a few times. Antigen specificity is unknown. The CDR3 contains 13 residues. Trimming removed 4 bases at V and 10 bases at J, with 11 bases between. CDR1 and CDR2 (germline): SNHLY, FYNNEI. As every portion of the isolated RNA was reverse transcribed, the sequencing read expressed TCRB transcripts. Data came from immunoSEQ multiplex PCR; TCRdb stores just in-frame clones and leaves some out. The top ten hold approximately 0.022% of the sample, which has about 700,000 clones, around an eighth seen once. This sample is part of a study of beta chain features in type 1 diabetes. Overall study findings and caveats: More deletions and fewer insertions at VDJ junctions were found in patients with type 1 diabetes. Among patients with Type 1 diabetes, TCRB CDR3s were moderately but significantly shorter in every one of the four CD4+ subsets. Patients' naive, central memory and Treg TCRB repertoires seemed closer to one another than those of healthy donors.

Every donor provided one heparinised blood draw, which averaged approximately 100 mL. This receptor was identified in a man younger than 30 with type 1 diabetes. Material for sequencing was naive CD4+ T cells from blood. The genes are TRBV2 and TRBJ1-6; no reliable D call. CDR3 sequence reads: CASSGTGWSPLHF. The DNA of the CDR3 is TGTGCCAGCAGTGGGACCGGCTGGTCACCCCTCCACTTT.